In this sample, the clone carrying this T cell receptor beta chain turned up a few times. What it binds is not known. It was by quantitative 5'-RACE with molecular barcodes that TCR beta libraries were made. TCRdb recomputed calls from the 5' RACE reads with MiXCR, one row per CDR3 protein. The data show approximately 260,000 distinct CDR3 sequences, roughly 8.6% seen once. The data stem from a study of CD8 T cells in ankylosing spondylitis. Broader study findings: Ankylosing spondylitis blood appeared to carry a characteristic TCR beta motif of seven to nine highly homologous variants.

Sequencing was carried out using blood, either unsorted or a sorted T cell fraction (not recorded which). The source of this sequence is a male donor with ankylosing spondylitis or in good health (not recorded which).

The chain's CDR3 is CASSLYGGTGYEQYF. Here the CDR3 DNA reads TGTGCCAGCAGCTTATACGGAGGGACAGGGTACGAGCAGTACTTC. The rearrangement uses TRBV7-3 and TRBJ2-7; 9 nucleotides agree with TRBD1. This CDR3 contains 15 residues. Germline V CDR1 and CDR2: SGHTA, FQGTGA. After removal of 2 bases from V and 4 bases from J, the junction contained 6 bases not matched to a gene.